The TCR beta chain described here comes from a study of CD8 T cells in Susac syndrome. As regards this clonotype: Its antigen is as yet unknown.

Study findings and constraints: Peak Susac CD8+ clonal expansion occurred in TEMRA cells and active patients.

V lost 5 bases and J 7 bases, leaving 11 bases between the germline ends. From germline, CDR1 is MNHEY and CDR2 SMNVEV (reference sequence). CDR3 length: 12 amino acids. RNA totalling about 0.5 to 1 ug underwent reverse transcription with random hexamers. TCRdb redid the calling of the immunoSEQ multiplex PCR reads with MiXCR, one entry per CDR3 protein. Of about 100,000 distinct CDR3 sequences detected, nearly 97% appear once; the ten largest clones hold 0.25% to 0.35%. This chain joins TRBV27 and TRBJ1-2; D uncertain. Sequencing input: CD8+ T cells from PBMCs. The TCR comes from a human donor with Susac syndrome. Here the CDR3 reads CASSKGSGGYTF. DNA for the CDR3: TGTGCCAGCAGTAAGGGAAGCGGTGGCTACACCTTC.